These T cell receptor beta chains were read from a single sample in a study of blood T cell repertoires in COVID-19. The assay was immunoSEQ multiplex PCR, and TCRdb's table has in-frame clones only and misses some. Of about 23,000 clones listed, roughly 94% are singletons. Material: peripheral blood. The receptors here all came from a woman in her fifties or sixties with active COVID-19. The CDR3 runs from the conserved cysteine through the conserved F or W. A D gene is named only where the DNA matches it firmly. Not all rows give a size; the values are once, few, many and, for expanded clones, a class.

J gene,clone size,V gene,D gene,CDR3 DNA,CDR3 protein
TRBJ1-2,NA,TRBV24-1,NA,TGTGCCACCAGTGATTCCACTAAGGGCTACACCTTC,CATSDSTKGYTF
TRBJ1-1,NA,TRBV12-3/TRBV12-4,NA,TGTGCCAGCAGCCGCGACGACAGGAAAGCTTTCTTT,CASSRDDRKAFF
TRBJ2-3,NA,TRBV18,NA,TGTGCCAGCTCACCACCCGAGCGGGATACGCAGTATTTT,CASSPPERDTQYF
TRBJ1-2,NA,TRBV5-1,TRBD1,TGCGCCAGCAGCTTGGAGGGACAGGGAGGTGACGGCTACACCTTC,CASSLEGQGGDGYTF
TRBJ2-7,NA,TRBV2,NA,TGTGCCAGCAGTGAAGCGCAGAGGGTATCGAGCTCCTACGAGCAGTACTTC,CASSEAQRVSSSYEQYF
TRBJ2-5,NA,TRBV20-1,TRBD1,TGCAGTGCTAGTAGGCAGGGGGCCAACCAAGAGACCCAGTACTTC,CSASRQGANQETQYF
TRBJ2-1,NA,TRBV28,TRBD2,TGTGCCAGCACGCCGGGGGGCCTAGCGGGAGGTGGCGATGAGCAGTTCTTC,CASTPGGLAGGGDEQFF
TRBJ1-2,NA,TRBV6-1,NA,TGTGCCAGCAGTGAGACAGGTCAAGGTCGCCTCTATGGCTACACCTTC,CASSETGQGRLYGYTF
TRBJ2-7,NA,TRBV28,TRBD1,TGTGCCAGCACCCACAGGGGAGCCTACGAGCAGTACTTC,CASTHRGAYEQYF
TRBJ1-4,NA,TRBV5-6,TRBD1,TGTGCCAGCAGCCTTACAGGGGGAACTAATGAAAAACTGTTTTTT,CASSLTGGTNEKLFF
TRBJ1-2,NA,TRBV28,NA,TGTGCCAGCACCGCGGCCCGAAACAACTATGGCTACACCTTC,CASTAARNNYGYTF
TRBJ1-1,once,TRBV19,TRBD1,TGTGCCAGTAGCGACGGACAGGATGGGAACACTGAAGCTTTCTTT,CASSDGQDGNTEAFF
TRBJ1-2,NA,TRBV5-1,TRBD1,TGCGCCAGCAGATTGACAGGGGATCATTATGGCTACACCTTC,CASRLTGDHYGYTF
TRBJ2-1,NA,TRBV7-2,TRBD2,TGTGCCAGCAGCTTAGCTCTACTAGCGGGAGGGTTAAATGAGCAGTTCTTC,CASSLALLAGGLNEQFF
TRBJ2-7,NA,TRBV6-6,NA,TGTGCCAGCAGTGACAGTTTCTCCTACGAGCAGTACTTC,CASSDSFSYEQYF
TRBJ2-3,NA,TRBV9,NA,TGTGCCAGCAGCGTCGGCCAGGGGCGAGTCACAGATACGCAGTATTTT,CASSVGQGRVTDTQYF
TRBJ2-2,NA,TRBV15,NA,TGTGCCACAACCAGGGAGAACACCGGGGAGCTGTTTTTT,CATTRENTGELFF
TRBJ2-2,NA,TRBV5-5,NA,TGTGCCAGCAGCTTGGGACACTTGAACACCGGGGAGCTGTTTTTT,CASSLGHLNTGELFF
TRBJ2-2,NA,TRBV6-1,TRBD1,TGTGCCAGCAGTGCAACTGGACAGGGATACACCGGGGAGCTGTTTTTT,CASSATGQGYTGELFF
TRBJ2-2,NA,TRBV19,TRBD2,TGTGCCAGTAGTATTTCATTCGGTCAGCGGGAGGGGACCGGGGAGCTGTTTTTT,CASSISFGQREGTGELFF
TRBJ1-5,NA,TRBV27,NA,TGTGCCAGCAGTTTAAGGTCCGTAGGACAGTACAATCAGCCCCAGCATTTT,CASSLRSVGQYNQPQHF
TRBJ2-4,NA,TRBV11-1,NA,TGTGCCAGCAGCTTAGCCCCCGGGGGAAGGGACATTCAGTACTTC,CASSLAPGGRDIQYF
TRBJ2-7,NA,TRBV6-1,NA,TGTGCCAGCAGTGATTCCGGAGACCATCTTCTAGGTTACGAGCAGTACTTC,CASSDSGDHLLGYEQYF